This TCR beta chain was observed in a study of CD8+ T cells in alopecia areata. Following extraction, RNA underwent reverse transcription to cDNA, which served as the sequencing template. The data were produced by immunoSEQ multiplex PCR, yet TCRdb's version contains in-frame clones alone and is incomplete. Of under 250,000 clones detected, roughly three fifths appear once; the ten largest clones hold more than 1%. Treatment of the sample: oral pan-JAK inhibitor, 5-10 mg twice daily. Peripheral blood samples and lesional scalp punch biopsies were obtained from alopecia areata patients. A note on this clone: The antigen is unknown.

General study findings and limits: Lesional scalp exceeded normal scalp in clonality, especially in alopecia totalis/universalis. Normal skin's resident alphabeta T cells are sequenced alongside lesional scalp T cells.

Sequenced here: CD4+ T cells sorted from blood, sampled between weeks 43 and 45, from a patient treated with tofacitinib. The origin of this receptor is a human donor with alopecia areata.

CDR3 in DNA: TGTGCCAGCAGCGAGCAAGGGCATCCAGAGACCCAGTACTTC. It translates to CASSEQGHPETQYF. The chain couples TRBV9 to TRBJ2-5; no clear D. V was pared by 3 bases and J by 4 bases, with 13 bases between. This CDR3 has 14 residues. CDR1 and CDR2 from the germline V gene are SGDLS and YYNGEE.